This T cell receptor (beta chain) comes out of a study of persistence of HIV-infected CD4 T cells. Cells were stimulated with CMV-infected fibroblast lysates at approximately 10 ug/mL. Responding CD4+ T cells were sorted by upregulation of both CD40 ligand and CD69. The libraries were made with immunoSEQ version 4 in survey mode. Measured with immunoSEQ multiplex PCR; TCRdb has only the in-frame clones, and not every one. Of 15,000 to 20,000 clones in the sample, about 65% were seen once. This clone was seen a handful of times. Its cognate antigen is unknown. This sample comprised CD4+ T cells sorted from PBMCs after roughly 18-hour stimulation, obtained from a patient who received antiretroviral therapy. The clonotype comes from an adult woman with HIV who was CMV-seropositive.

CDR3 in amino acids: CASSEGAGLNQPQHF. The CDR3 bases are TGTGCCAGCAGTGAAGGGGCAGGACTAAATCAGCCCCAGCATTTT. The gene calls are TRBV6-1 and TRBJ1-5; no firm D call. CDR1 is MNHNS and CDR2 is SASEGT in the germline V gene. The V end lost 1 base, the J end lost 4 bases, and 11 bases lay between the germline ends. This CDR3 is 15 amino acids long.